The 13 T cell receptor beta chains in this list originate from one sample, sequenced in a study of PD-1 blockade in classical Hodgkin lymphoma. Time point defined: newly diagnosed, previously untreated cHL patient sample. Clones were read by immunoSEQ multiplex PCR, and TCRdb kept only the in-frame ones, dropping some. The sample has some 17,000 clones; 70% to 90% are singletons. The sample consisted of peripheral blood mononuclear cells (PBMCs). These receptors all come from a human donor with classical Hodgkin lymphoma.

This chain joins TRBV6-5 and TRBJ1-3; the D is unclear. CDR1 and CDR2 (germline): MNHEY, SVGAGI. Trimming removed 2 bases from V and 0 bases from J, with 5 bases in between. There are 14 residues in the CDR3. This CDR3 is CASSYRPSGNTIYF. CDR3 nucleotide sequence: TGTGCCAGCAGTTACAGGCCCTCTGGAAACACCATATATTTT.

The chain uses TRBV7-8 and TRBJ2-7; 8 bases are a match to TRBD1. This CDR3 is 16 amino acids long. Germline V gene lookup returns CDR1 SGHVS and CDR2 FQNEAQ. V lost 0 bases and J lost 5; bases outside the gene matches: 9. CDR3 region: CASSLAGAGGRNEQYF. DNA of the CDR3: TGTGCCAGCAGCTTAGCCGGGGCAGGGGGCCGAAACGAGCAGTACTTC.

The chain is built from TRBV6-4 and TRBJ2-3; the D call may be TRBD1 or TRBD2 (5 bases each). The CDR3 runs 16 residues. Looked up from germline, CDR1 is MRHNA and CDR2 is SNTAGT. The V gene lost 4 bases and the J gene lost 0 bases, with 14 bases spanning the gap. The CDR3 loop is CASSGAGSPSTDTQYF. As DNA, the CDR3 is TGTGCCAGCAGTGGGGCAGGGAGCCCTAGCACAGATACGCAGTATTTT.

The rearrangement joins TRBV7-9 to TRBJ1-4, with D possibly TRBD1 on 6 matching bases. Per germline, CDR1 SEHNR and CDR2 FQNEAQ (reference sequence). The CDR3 has 16 amino acids. The ends were cut back, 6 bases at V and 6 bases at J, with 20 bases in the middle. The CDR3 sequence is CASSHGLGAGDEKLFF. In nucleotides, the CDR3 is TGTGCCAGCAGTCATGGTCTGGGGGCGGGTGATGAAAAACTGTTTTTT.

The chain combines TRBV5-1 with TRBJ2-7, with 9 nucleotides matching TRBD2. Germline-derived CDR1 and CDR2 are SGHRS and YFSETQ. Unmatched junction bases numbered 1, after V lost 0 bases and J lost 0 bases. The CDR3 length is 15 residues. CDR3 region: CASSLASGVSYEQYF. The DNA of the CDR3 is TGCGCCAGCAGCTTGGCTAGCGGGGTCTCCTACGAGCAGTACTTC.

The chain recombines TRBV4-2 with TRBJ2-1; TRBD2 agrees at 8 bases. Germline CDR1 and CDR2: LGHNA and YNFKEQ. The CDR3 extends over 15 amino acids. The junction had 8 bases not matched to a gene; V was cut back by 1 base and J by 9 bases. The CDR3 bases are TGTGCCAGCAGCCAAGCCGGGGGGGGAGTCGGTGAGCAGTTCTTC. It encodes CASSQAGGGVGEQFF.

The V call is TRBV7-2, the J call TRBJ1-1; D ambiguous. This CDR3 is built from 13 residues. The V end lost 5 bases, the J end lost 4 bases, and 11 bases lay between the germline ends. The germline V gene has CDR1 SGHTA and CDR2 FQGNSA. Written as DNA, the CDR3 is TGTGCCAGCAGCGTTAAAGACGGCACTGAAGCTTTCTTT. It yields the protein CASSVKDGTEAFF.

This chain uses TRBV25-1 with TRBJ2-7; TRBD2 agrees at 7 bases. Unmatched junction bases numbered 9, after V lost 3 bases and J lost 1 base. The germline gives CDR1 MGHDK, CDR2 SYGVNS. The CDR3 is made up of 16 amino acids. CDR3 protein: CASSDRVSSGSYEQYF. Here the CDR3 DNA reads TGTGCCAGCAGTGATCGAGTGTCTAGCGGATCCTACGAGCAGTACTTC.

This clone showed up just once. The CDR3 loop is CASSLDTEAFF. The DNA of the CDR3 is TGTGCCAGCAGCTTGGACACTGAAGCTTTCTTT. This rearrangement joins TRBV7-9 to TRBJ1-1; D unclear. Germline V lookup: CDR1 SEHNR, CDR2 FQNEAQ (reference sequence). The V gene lost 3 bases and the J gene lost 3 bases, with 2 bases spanning the gap. The CDR3 contains 11 residues. Variable domain in full (rest from reference TRBV7-9 and TRBJ1-1): DTGVSQNPRHKITKRGQNVTFRCDPISEHNRLYWYRQTLGQGPEFLTYFQNEAQLEKSRLLSDRFSAERPKGSFSTLEIQRTEQGDSAMYLCASSLDTEAFFGQGTRLTVV.

The rearrangement links TRBV4-1 to TRBJ2-2; a possible D gene is TRBD2 (6 bases). V was trimmed by 4 bases and J by 7 bases, leaving 13 bases between them. Germline loops: CDR1 MGHRA, CDR2 YSYEKL. The CDR3 sequence is 14 residues long. The CDR3, as DNA: TGCGCCAGCAGCCCCCGGGGGTTAGGCGGGGAGCTGTTTTTT. It codes for CASSPRGLGGELFF.

The chain joins TRBV25-1 to TRBJ2-3; D ambiguous. V was cut by 4 bases and J by 5 bases, with 1 base left in between. The CDR3 length is 10 residues. From germline, CDR1 is MGHDK and CDR2 SYGVNS. The CDR3 sequence: CASSGDTQYF. In DNA form, the CDR3 reads TGTGCCAGCAGTGGAGATACGCAGTATTTT.

This clone was found once. V gene TRBV4-2 combines with J gene TRBJ1-1, with unresolved D. Germline CDR1 and CDR2: LGHNA and YNFKEQ. V gave up 6 bases and J gave up 3 bases, with 23 bases separating them. The CDR3 length is 17 residues. CDR3: CASSDTTRHSVDTEAFF. CDR3 nucleotides: TGTGCCAGCAGTGATACTACACGACACTCTGTCGACACTGAAGCTTTCTTT.

The genes are TRBV19 and TRBJ2-2, with 8 bases identical to TRBD1. The V gene end was trimmed by 3 bases and the J gene end by 4 bases; junction bases not matched to a gene: 4. CDR1 is LNHDA, CDR2 SQIVND, per germline (reference sequence). CDR3 size: 15 residues. The CDR3 sequence is CASSIGQGSTGELFF. The CDR3 region has the DNA TGTGCCAGTAGTATTGGACAGGGCTCCACCGGGGAGCTGTTTTTT.